Sequencing of this T cell receptor beta chain was carried out in a study of shared clonotypes between healthy human individuals. The V gene's germline CDR1 is LNHDA and CDR2 SQIVND (reference sequence). V was trimmed by 0 bases and J by 0 bases, leaving 18 bases between them. The CDR3 is made up of 20 amino acids. Genomic DNA belonging to each subset was distributed in equal measure over several immunoSEQ plates. Original processing methods: ImmunoSEQ junction-only sequences lacked quality scores, so their filtering differed. The data were produced by immunoSEQ multiplex PCR, yet TCRdb's version contains in-frame clones alone and is incomplete. V and J calls and clone size are copied from that table; D and trimming were computed from the DNA. The sample has fewer than 2.5 million clones, 93% seen once. This clone was seen only once.

The TCR originated in a man aged 18 to 30 in good health. Some clones in this sample may be carry-over from other donors' samples. Sequenced sample: naive CD4+ T cells from PBMCs. Subset: CD45RA+ positively selected. The rearrangement links TRBV19 to TRBJ2-6; D possibly corresponds to TRBD2 (6 bases). The CDR3 spells CASSIDPRRDFYSGANVLTF. DNA for the CDR3: TGTGCCAGTAGTATAGATCCCCGACGGGACTTTTACTCTGGGGCCAACGTCCTGACTTTC.